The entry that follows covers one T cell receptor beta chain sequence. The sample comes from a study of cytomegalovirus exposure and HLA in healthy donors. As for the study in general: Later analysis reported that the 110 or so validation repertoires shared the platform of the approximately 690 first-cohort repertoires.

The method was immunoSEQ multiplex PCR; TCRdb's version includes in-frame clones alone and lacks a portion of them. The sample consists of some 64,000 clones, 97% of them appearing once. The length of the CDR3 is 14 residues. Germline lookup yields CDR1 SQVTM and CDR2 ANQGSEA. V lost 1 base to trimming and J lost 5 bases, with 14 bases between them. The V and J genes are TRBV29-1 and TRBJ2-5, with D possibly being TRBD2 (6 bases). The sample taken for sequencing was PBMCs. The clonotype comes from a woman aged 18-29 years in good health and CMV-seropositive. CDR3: CSVEGAGRGETQYF. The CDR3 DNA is TGCAGCGTTGAAGGGGCAGGGCGGGGCGAGACCCAGTACTTC.